Here is one TCR beta chain with its context. The trim removed 0 bases at V and 3 bases at J, leaving 4 bases unmatched. The CDR3 is 16 amino acids. CDR1 LNHNV and CDR2 YYDKDF come from the germline V gene (reference sequence). Enrollees, roughly 18 to 90 years old, lived in 24 US areas. Membership in each cohort depended on participant-reported clinical history. This entry belongs to a study of blood T cell repertoires in COVID-19. Study-wide context: The study drew acute and convalescent COVID-19 samples from the United States, Italy and Spain.

Per the original data handling: Amplification of reference gene primers was used by the study to estimate nucleated cell counts. Profiling relied on immunoSEQ multiplex PCR, and the TCRdb table lists in-frame clones only, not all of them. V, J and clone size are those of that table, while D and trimming were read from the DNA. The sample carries about 240,000 clones, roughly 89% recorded once. The chain couples TRBV15 to TRBJ2-3; TRBD2 aligns across 9 bases. Sequencing used PBMCs or T cells enriched from blood (not recorded which). The TCR comes from a woman aged 25-40 years with acute COVID-19. This chain's CDR3 is CATSRDPSGVTDTQYF. CDR3 nucleotide sequence: TGTGCCACCAGCAGAGATCCTAGCGGGGTGACAGATACGCAGTATTTT.